This entry lists 25 T cell receptor beta chains sequenced from one sample in a study of cytomegalovirus exposure and HLA in healthy donors. The PCR had 60 Vbeta and 13 Jbeta primers. TCRdb's table, derived via immunoSEQ multiplex PCR, lists solely in-frame clones and lacks some. The data hold around 110,000 clones, with approximately 79% observed a single time. The sequencing sample was made of PBMCs. These receptors were taken from a man younger than 35 in good health and CMV-seronegative.

The chain combines TRBV7-9 with TRBJ2-3; D may be TRBD1 (5 bases). Germline V gene lookup returns CDR1 SEHNR and CDR2 FQNEAQ (reference sequence). This CDR3 comprises 14 residues. The V and J ends lost 5 bases and 2 bases respectively, with 11 bases between them. The DNA for the CDR3 is TGTGCCAGCAGCCGAGAAGGGGTCACAGATACGCAGTATTTT. It is translated as CASSREGVTDTQYF.

This chain joins TRBV18 and TRBJ1-1; maybe TRBD1 (6 bases). Trimming removed 4 bases from V and 2 bases from J, with 8 bases in between. Germline loops: CDR1 KGHSH, CDR2 LQKENI. CDR3 size: 13 residues. The CDR3, as DNA: TGTGCCAGCTCACTACAGGGAAACACTGAAGCTTTCTTT. It codes for CASSLQGNTEAFF.

The chain links TRBV19 to TRBJ2-1, with D perhaps TRBD2 (5 bases). There are 15 residues in the CDR3. Germline assignment: CDR1 LNHDA and CDR2 SQIVND (reference sequence). The V and J ends lost 5 bases and 0 bases respectively, with 11 bases between them. CDR3 DNA: TGTGCCAGTAGTTCCGGGGAGAGCTCCTACAATGAGCAGTTCTTC. Protein product: CASSSGESSYNEQFF.

This clone was recorded a few times. V gene TRBV6-5 combines with J gene TRBJ1-1, with TRBD1 matching 11 bases. V shed 6 bases and J 6 bases; nucleotides not matched to a gene: 6. CDR1 and CDR2 from the germline V gene are MNHEY and SVGAGI. This CDR3 region has 14 residues. The CDR3 DNA reads as TGTGCCAGCAGGCCGAGGGACAGGGGGTCTGAAGCTTTCTTT. It codes for CASRPRDRGSEAFF.

This rearrangement joins TRBV28 to TRBJ1-3; D perhaps matches TRBD1 (5 bases). This CDR3 contains 15 residues. Germline values: CDR1 MDHEN, CDR2 SYDVKM. Trimming removed 3 bases from V and 4 bases from J, with 13 bases in between. The DNA for the CDR3 is TGTGCCAGCAGTTTGTCGGACATCGGAGGAAACACCATATATTTT. Protein sequence: CASSLSDIGGNTIYF.

A remark on this clone: Distinct nucleotide sequences in the sample also encode this CDR3. The chain employs TRBV6-5 and TRBJ1-2, with D perhaps matching TRBD1 (5 bases). CDR3 length: 11 residues. Germline values: CDR1 MNHEY, CDR2 SVGAGI. V was cut by 3 bases and J by 8 bases, with 7 bases left in between. CDR3 amino acids: CASSYGGGYTF. The CDR3 nucleotides are TGTGCCAGCAGTTATGGGGGGGGCTACACCTTC.

Here the CDR3 reads CASGLAPITGTGGSTGELFF. CDR3 nucleotide sequence: TGTGCTAGTGGTTTAGCCCCAATTACCGGGACAGGCGGAAGCACCGGGGAGCTGTTTTTT. This chain joins TRBV12-5 and TRBJ2-2, with 8 bases aligning to TRBD1. V dropped 3 bases and J dropped 4; count of bases not matched to a gene: 19. The CDR3 length is 20 residues. The germline V gene has CDR1 LGHNT and CDR2 FRNRAP.

This chain links TRBV5-6 with TRBJ2-5, with TRBD2 matching 9 bases. Trimming at V came to 0 bases and at J to 0 bases, leaving 3 bases not matched to a gene. The CDR3 extends over 16 amino acids. Germline V CDR1 and CDR2: SGHDT, YYEEEE. CDR3 nucleotide sequence: TGTGCCAGCAGCTTGGCTAGCGGGGTGTACCAAGAGACCCAGTACTTC. Encoded protein: CASSLASGVYQETQYF.

This sequence joins TRBV4-2 and TRBJ2-2; D perhaps matches TRBD2 (6 bases). The CDR3 totals 14 residues. Germline-derived CDR1 and CDR2 are LGHNA and YNFKEQ. V gave up 1 base and J gave up 7 bases, with 10 bases separating them. The CDR3 sequence: CASSQGRGRGELFF. CDR3 nucleotide sequence: TGTGCCAGCAGCCAAGGGCGGGGCCGCGGGGAGCTGTTTTTT.

This clone was seen once. The chain is built from TRBV27 and TRBJ2-2, with TRBD2 matching over 8 bases. V lost 4 bases to trimming and J lost 0 bases; unmatched junction nucleotides: 10. The CDR3 is 18 amino acids. CDR1 MNHEY and CDR2 SMNVEV come from the germline V gene (reference sequence). The CDR3 is CASSSLRGGTSNTGELFF. Written as DNA, the CDR3 is TGTGCCAGCAGTTCCTTACGGGGGGGGACTTCGAACACCGGGGAGCTGTTTTTT.

This clone was picked up one time. The genes are TRBV5-3 and TRBJ2-3; perhaps TRBD2 as D (6 bases). TRBV5-3 is an open reading frame whose function is uncertain. V dropped 0 bases and J dropped 2 bases, with 10 bases sitting between them. The CDR3 runs to 15 residues. The CDR3 reads CARSLEGGNTDTQYF. The CDR3 DNA reads as TGTGCCAGAAGCTTGGAGGGCGGGAACACAGATACGCAGTATTTT.

V and J are TRBV2 and TRBJ2-3, with a weak D call TRBD2 (5 bases). The CDR3 consists of 14 residues. Germline V gene lookup returns CDR1 SNHLY and CDR2 FYNNEI. V was trimmed by 7 bases and J by 5 bases, leaving 16 bases between them. The CDR3 DNA sequence: TGTGCCAGCATTCGATCGGGATCTGGAGATACGCAGTATTTT. It translates to CASIRSGSGDTQYF.

The CDR3: CASSSLDTQYF. DNA of the CDR3: TGTGCCAGCTCATCTCTAGATACGCAGTATTTT. The rearrangement joins TRBV18 to TRBJ2-3; no clear D gene. Trimming took 5 bases from V and 5 from J, leaving 5 bases between them. CDR1 and CDR2 from the germline V gene are KGHSH and LQKENI. The CDR3 sequence is 11 residues long.

This clone was observed a single time. The rearrangement links TRBV18 to TRBJ2-3, with TRBD1 matching 7 bases. The CDR3 totals 15 residues. The trim removed 3 bases at V and 2 bases at J, leaving 5 bases unmatched. Germline V gene sequence: CDR1 KGHSH, CDR2 LQKENI. CDR3 in DNA: TGTGCCAGCTCACCGGAGACAGGGTACACAGATACGCAGTATTTT. It encodes CASSPETGYTDTQYF.

The chain carries TRBV7-6 and TRBJ2-5; the match to TRBD2 covers 13 bases. Germline V lookup: CDR1 SGHVS, CDR2 FNYEAQ. With V trimmed by 5 bases and J by 5 bases, 5 bases remained unmatched. CDR3 size: 15 residues. The CDR3 spells CASSLMTSGGETQYF. CDR3 in DNA: TGTGCCAGCAGCCTTATGACTAGCGGGGGGGAGACCCAGTACTTC.

This clone was found once. The chain recombines TRBV5-6 with TRBJ2-7; D is uncertain. The CDR3 spans 11 residues. Germline CDR1 SGHDT, CDR2 YYEEEE. The V gene lost 5 bases and the J gene lost 4 bases, with 7 bases spanning the gap. Here the CDR3 reads CASSQNYEQYF. CDR3 coding DNA: TGTGCCAGCAGTCAGAATTACGAGCAGTACTTC. The full variable domain, its missing parts supplied by reference TRBV5-6 and TRBJ2-7, is DAGVTQSPTHLIKTRGQQVTLRCSPKSGHDTVSWYQQALGQGPQFIFQYYEEEERQRGNFPDRFSGHQFPNYSSELNVNALLLGDSALYLCASSQNYEQYFGPGTRLTVT.

The CDR3 is CASYQGPNSPLHF. DNA of the CDR3: TGTGCCAGCTACCAGGGGCCCAATTCACCCCTCCACTTT. This chain links TRBV6-1 with TRBJ1-6; D possibly corresponds to TRBD1 (6 bases). The ends were cut back, 8 bases at V and 7 bases at J, with 12 bases in the middle. CDR3 length: 13 residues. From germline, CDR1 is MNHNS and CDR2 SASEGT.

The chain uses TRBV11-3 and TRBJ2-1; 8 bases match TRBD1. CDR1 is SGHNT, CDR2 YENEEA, per germline. Trimming cost V 1 base and J 8 bases; bases outside gene matches: 10. CDR3 length: 16 residues. The CDR3 DNA is TGTGCCAGCAGCTTAGGGCTGACAGGGGCCCTCGATGAGCAGTTCTTC. Its translation is CASSLGLTGALDEQFF. Combining the CDR3 with reference TRBV11-3 and TRBJ2-1 gives the whole variable domain EAGVVQSPRYKIIEKKQPVAFWCNPISGHNTLYWYLQNLGQGPELLIRYENEEAVDDSQLPKDRFSAERLKGVDSTLKIQPAELGDSAVYLCASSLGLTGALDEQFFGPGTRLTVL.

The chain has TRBV4-2 and TRBJ1-6; 7 nucleotides align to TRBD1. Germline loops: CDR1 LGHNA, CDR2 YNFKEQ. The CDR3 is made up of 15 amino acids. Trimming removed 1 base from V and 10 bases from J; junction bases left unmatched: 7. CDR3 protein: CASSQGIGGRSPLHF. In DNA form, the CDR3 reads TGTGCCAGCAGCCAAGGAATAGGGGGCCGATCACCCCTCCACTTT.

J is TRBJ2-5 and V is TRBV5-1; possible D gene TRBD2, 7 bases. V lost 0 bases to trimming and J lost 2 bases, with 14 bases between them. This CDR3 comprises 16 residues. Germline V gene data show CDR1 as SGHRS and CDR2 as YFSETQ. This CDR3 reads CASSLVAGADQETQYF. The CDR3, as DNA: TGCGCCAGCAGCTTGGTGGCGGGGGCGGATCAAGAGACCCAGTACTTC.

J is TRBJ2-1 and V is TRBV6-6; 8 bases fit TRBD1. The germline V gene encodes CDR1 MNHNY and CDR2 SVGAGI (reference sequence). V was clipped by 7 bases and J by 1 base; unmatched bases: 3. The CDR3 sequence is 14 residues long. In nucleotides, the CDR3 is TGTGCCAGCACCGGACAGGGTTCCTACAATGAGCAGTTCTTC. Residues: CASTGQGSYNEQFF.

The CDR3 here is CATSRGDGWPQHF. For the CDR3, the DNA is TGTGCCACCAGCAGAGGTGACGGGTGGCCCCAGCATTTT. The rearrangement uses TRBV15 and TRBJ1-5; D uncertain. Trimming left V 1 base short and J 9 bases short, with 10 bases between. The CDR3 contains 13 residues. CDR1 is LNHNV and CDR2 is YYDKDF in the germline V gene (reference sequence).

This clone was recorded once. The rearrangement joins TRBV19 to TRBJ2-7; the D gene is possibly TRBD2 (6 bases). Looked up from germline, CDR1 is LNHDA and CDR2 is SQIVND (reference sequence). The germline V and J ends were trimmed by 5 bases and 3 bases, with 14 bases remaining between them. The CDR3 totals 14 residues. In DNA, the CDR3 is TGTGCCAGTAGTCCGGGATGGGGGGACTACGAGCAGTACTTC. As protein: CASSPGWGDYEQYF.

The rearrangement uses TRBV7-9 and TRBJ2-2; 8 nucleotides match TRBD2. Germline CDR1 is SEHNR and CDR2 is FQNEAQ (reference sequence). The CDR3 totals 16 residues. V lost 5 bases, J lost 0 bases, and 5 bases stayed unmatched. The chain's CDR3 is CASSPGGGANTGELFF. The CDR3 bases are TGTGCCAGCAGCCCGGGAGGGGGGGCGAACACCGGGGAGCTGTTTTTT.

The rearrangement uses TRBV7-6 and TRBJ2-7; no definite D call. Germline CDR1 and CDR2: SGHVS and FNYEAQ. V lost 0 bases to trimming and J lost 5 bases, with 8 bases between them. The length of the CDR3 is 13 residues. This chain's CDR3 is CASSLAPGNEQYF. CDR3 DNA: TGTGCCAGCAGCTTAGCACCGGGTAACGAGCAGTACTTC.